Each of the 2 T cell receptor beta chains below was sequenced from the same sample in a study of OX40 agonist ivuxolimab in advanced cancers. The method was immunoSEQ multiplex PCR; TCRdb's version includes in-frame clones alone and lacks a portion of them. The sample gives roughly 92,000 clones, approximately 90% of which show up once; 0.81% is in the top ten. The material sequenced was CD4+ or CD8+ T cells sorted from blood, taken in a trial of the OX40 agonist ivuxolimab. The receptor set was obtained from an adult with an advanced solid tumor such as melanoma, head and neck, liver or kidney cancer.

The chain uses TRBV6-5 and TRBJ2-3; no clear D. V shed 6 bases and J shed 3 bases, with 10 bases lying between them. The CDR3 is 13 amino acids. CDR1 MNHEY and CDR2 SVGAGI come from the germline V gene. The CDR3 DNA follows: TGTGCCAGCAGATTTCAAGGGACAGATACGCAGTATTTT. Protein product: CASRFQGTDTQYF.

V and J are TRBV4-3 and TRBJ2-2, with a weak D call TRBD2 (6 bases). The CDR3 is made up of 17 amino acids. CDR1 is LGHNA, CDR2 YSLEER, per germline. Trimming removed 0 bases at V and 3 bases at J, with 14 bases between. The CDR3 bases are TGCGCCAGCAGCCAAGATTCGGGAGTCTTGGACACCGGGGAGCTGTTTTTT. Amino acids: CASSQDSGVLDTGELFF.